This TCR beta chain was retrieved from a study of identical twins. The CDR3 consists of 11 residues. Trimming cost V 7 bases and J 4 bases, with 7 bases left between them. CDR1 and CDR2 (germline): MNHEY, SVGAGI. This clonotype was observed a few times. Its matching antigen is unknown. In TCRdb, the 5' RACE reads were re-called with MiXCR into one record per CDR3 protein. The profile shows some 1,700,000 distinct CDR3 sequences, 32% of them singletons. Overall study findings and caveats: Out-of-frame beta sequences exhibited a weaker degree of excess twin sharing. Those out-of-frame alpha sequences shared by twins showed an excess of low generation probability. Analyses based on zero insertions could be partly confounded by invariant MAIT and iNKT cells.

This chain connects TRBV6-5 to TRBJ2-5, with D unresolved. Sequenced material: cord blood. This TCR was recovered from a newborn girl in good health. The CDR3 spells CASTKRETQYF. As DNA, the CDR3 is TGTGCCAGCACCAAAAGAGAGACCCAGTACTTC.